This T cell receptor (beta chain) was sequenced during a study of OX40 agonist ivuxolimab in advanced cancers. Turning to the study itself: The dose of intravenous ivuxolimab that patients received every 2 weeks ranged from 0.01 to 10 mg/kg.

Germline V gene lookup returns CDR1 MDHEN and CDR2 SYDVKM. V was pared by 7 bases and J by 8 bases, with 17 bases between. There are 14 residues in the CDR3. Clones were read by immunoSEQ multiplex PCR, and TCRdb kept only the in-frame ones, dropping some. The sample lists tens of thousands of clones, around nine tenths seen once, with over 15% in the top ten. This receptor was taken from an adult with an advanced solid tumor such as melanoma, head and neck, liver or kidney cancer. The V call is TRBV28, the J call TRBJ1-4; no clear D. Sequencing was performed on CD4+ or CD8+ T cells sorted from blood, taken in a trial of the OX40 agonist ivuxolimab. The CDR3 region has the DNA TGTGCCAGCAAAATTTCCAGCCAAGGGGAAAAACTGTTTTTT. Its translation: CASKISSQGEKLFF. Drawing the rest from reference TRBV28 and TRBJ1-4, the complete variable domain is DVKVTQSSRYLVKRTGEKVFLECVQDMDHENMFWYRQDPGLGLRLIYFSYDVKMKEKGDIPEGYSVSREKKERFSLILESASTNQTSMYLCASKISSQGEKLFFGSGTQLSVL.